The 24 T cell receptor beta chains given below trace back to one sample, sequenced in a study of cytotoxic CD8 clonotypes in ibrutinib-treated CLL. Repertoires were generated with immunoSEQ multiplex PCR, while TCRdb's copy carries only in-frame clones and drops some. Among approximately 210,000 clones listed, 72% were seen once. The sample here was PBMCs, taken after 24 months of ibrutinib treatment. The receptors were sampled from a human donor with chronic lymphocytic leukemia.

This chain connects TRBV28 to TRBJ2-2, with TRBD1 identical over 9 bases. CDR3 length equals 15 residues. CDR1 is MDHEN and CDR2 is SYDVKM in the germline V gene. Losses at the gene ends were 3 bases for V and 5 bases for J; bases not matched to a gene: 4. CDR3 bases: TGTGCCAGCAGTTTGGGGGACAGGGTTACCGGGGAGCTGTTTTTT. It codes for CASSLGDRVTGELFF. Complete variable domain (other parts from reference TRBV28 and TRBJ2-2): DVKVTQSSRYLVKRTGEKVFLECVQDMDHENMFWYRQDPGLGLRLIYFSYDVKMKEKGDIPEGYSVSREKKERFSLILESASTNQTSMYLCASSLGDRVTGELFFGEGSRLTVL.

This chain connects TRBV5-6 to TRBJ1-1, with 7 bases aligning to TRBD1. The CDR3 totals 15 residues. Germline V CDR1 and CDR2: SGHDT, YYEEEE. The ends lost 4 bases at V and 0 bases at J; junction bases unmatched: 6. The CDR3: CASSPEDRLNTEAFF. In nucleotides, the CDR3 is TGTGCCAGCAGCCCGGAGGACAGGCTGAACACTGAAGCTTTCTTT.

This clone was counted only a few times. The V gene is TRBV5-1, the J gene TRBJ2-3, with TRBD2 identical over 16 bases. CDR1 is SGHRS, CDR2 YFSETQ, per germline. V shed 4 bases and J 6 bases; nucleotides not matched to a gene: 2. CDR3 length equals 15 residues. CDR3 DNA: TGCGCCAGCAGCGAGGGACTAGCGGGAGGGGATACGCAGTATTTT. Residues: CASSEGLAGGDTQYF.

Only a few counts were recorded for this clone. The chain carries TRBV7-2 and TRBJ2-1; unclear D gene. This CDR3 contains 10 residues. Germline CDR1 SGHTA, CDR2 FQGNSA. The V and J ends lost 1 base and 16 bases respectively, with 8 bases between them. In DNA form, the CDR3 reads TGTGCCAGCAGCTTAGTTGGGGTCTTCTTC. Protein product: CASSLVGVFF.

The chain carries TRBV4-3 and TRBJ2-7, with TRBD2 matching 13 bases. V was clipped by 1 base and J by 7 bases; unmatched bases: 7. This CDR3 has 16 residues. The germline V gene has CDR1 LGHNA and CDR2 YSLEER. CDR3 loop: CASSQGRTSGSREQYF. The CDR3 coding sequence is TGCGCCAGCAGCCAAGGCCGGACTAGCGGGAGCCGGGAGCAGTACTTC.

The chain employs TRBV9 and TRBJ2-3, with D possibly called TRBD1 or TRBD2 (5 bases each). Trimming shortened V by 4 bases and J by 2 bases, and 23 bases separated the two germline ends. The CDR3 spans 18 residues. The germline V gene encodes CDR1 SGDLS and CDR2 YYNGEE. The CDR3 here is CASSPRPQYRDHTDTQYF. The CDR3 coding sequence is TGTGCCAGCAGCCCTAGGCCCCAATACCGGGACCACACAGATACGCAGTATTTT.

Only one count was recorded for this clone. This chain links TRBV7-2 with TRBJ2-3; 7 bases line up with TRBD2. Germline assignment: CDR1 SGHTA and CDR2 FQGNSA. The length of the CDR3 is 17 residues. V gave up 5 bases and J gave up 2 bases; unmatched junction bases: 13. This chain's CDR3 is CASSPFPAGSVTDTQYF. CDR3 nucleotide sequence: TGTGCCAGCAGCCCATTCCCAGCGGGGTCTGTCACAGATACGCAGTATTTT.

The chain combines TRBV27 with TRBJ1-4, with D possibly TRBD1 on 6 matching bases. CDR1 and CDR2 from the germline V gene are MNHEY and SMNVEV (reference sequence). Trimming stripped 0 bases from V and 6 bases from J, with 14 bases between. The CDR3 is 16 residues long. The CDR3: CASSLSSGTIYEKLFF. In DNA, the CDR3 is TGTGCCAGCAGTTTATCTAGCGGGACAATCTATGAAAAACTGTTTTTT.

This chain connects TRBV5-5 to TRBJ2-7; unclear D gene. Germline CDR1 and CDR2: SGHKS and YYEKEE (reference sequence). V lost 4 bases and J lost 1, with 12 bases in between. CDR3 length: 14 amino acids. The CDR3 DNA is TGTGCCAGCAGCAAAAGGACGGTATCCTACGAGCAGTACTTC. Protein product: CASSKRTVSYEQYF.

The chain couples TRBV5-4 to TRBJ2-5; D is ambiguous. Trimming cost V 0 bases and J 0 bases, with 6 bases left between them. Germline V gene lookup returns CDR1 SGHNT and CDR2 YYREEE (reference sequence). CDR3 size: 14 residues. The DNA for the CDR3 is TGTGCCAGCAGCTTGGGGCAGAACCAAGAGACCCAGTACTTC. Its translation: CASSLGQNQETQYF. Using reference TRBV5-4 and TRBJ2-5 for the parts outside the CDR3, the full variable domain is ETGVTQSPTHLIKTRGQQVTLRCSSQSGHNTVSWYQQALGQGPQFIFQYYREEENGRGNFPPRFSGLQFPNYSSELNVNALELDDSALYLCASSLGQNQETQYFGPGTRLLVL.

This clone showed up just a few times. The rearrangement uses TRBV19 and TRBJ2-2, with a tentative D call TRBD2 (6 bases). Germline V gene lookup returns CDR1 LNHDA and CDR2 SQIVND (reference sequence). The CDR3 totals 15 residues. V lost 4 bases to trimming and J lost 5 bases, with 14 bases between them. The CDR3, as DNA: TGTGCCAGTAGTACAAAGACTAGTATTACCGGGGAGCTGTTTTTT. Translating gives CASSTKTSITGELFF.

In its sample, this clone was seen a few times. V is TRBV20-1 and J is TRBJ1-1; TRBD1 is a possible D gene (6 bases). This CDR3 spans 11 amino acids. CDR1 and CDR2 from the germline V gene are DFQATT and SNEGSKA (reference sequence). V was trimmed by 6 bases and J by 4 bases, leaving 9 bases between them. CDR3 sequence reads: CSAGGLTEAFF. DNA for the CDR3: TGCAGTGCCGGGGGGCTCACTGAAGCTTTCTTT.

J is TRBJ2-1 and V is TRBV20-1; D uncertain. Trimming removed 3 bases at V and 7 bases at J, with 4 bases between. The germline V gene encodes CDR1 DFQATT and CDR2 SNEGSKA (reference sequence). CDR3 length: 10 residues. The CDR3 region is CSASQNEQFF. Here the CDR3 DNA reads TGCAGTGCTAGCCAGAATGAGCAGTTCTTC.

This clone was seen a handful of times. This sequence joins TRBV4-1 and TRBJ1-1; 7 bases fit TRBD1. Germline lookup yields CDR1 MGHRA and CDR2 YSYEKL. This CDR3 has 13 residues. Unmatched junction bases numbered 2, after V lost 6 bases and J lost 1 base. CDR3 in DNA: TGCGCCAGCAGGGGGACAGCGAACACTGAAGCTTTCTTT. It encodes CASRGTANTEAFF.

This CDR3 reads CASGTSGTTGELFF. Here the CDR3 DNA reads TGCGCCAGCGGGACTAGCGGGACCACCGGGGAGCTGTTTTTT. This chain uses TRBV5-1 with TRBJ2-2; 13 bases are shared with TRBD2. J gave up 4 bases and V 7 bases, and 1 base lay outside the gene matches. From germline, CDR1 is SGHRS and CDR2 YFSETQ. This CDR3 is built from 14 residues.

The chain couples TRBV28 to TRBJ1-2, with D hard to call. The germline V gene has CDR1 MDHEN and CDR2 SYDVKM. CDR3 size: 17 residues. Trimming removed 6 bases from V and 2 bases from J, with 22 bases in between. This CDR3 is CASSFSPISGLNYGYTF. In DNA, the CDR3 is TGTGCCAGCAGCTTCTCCCCAATTAGCGGCCTGAACTATGGCTACACCTTC.

This rearrangement joins TRBV6-6 to TRBJ1-2, with D hard to call. CDR1 is MNHNY and CDR2 is SVGAGI in the germline V gene (reference sequence). This CDR3 is built from 11 residues. Trimming cost V 1 base and J 7 bases, with 4 bases left between them. CDR3 region: CASSYLGGYTF. The CDR3, as DNA: TGTGCCAGCAGTTACTTAGGTGGCTACACCTTC.

This clone was picked up one time. The chain's CDR3 is CASSDSSGGTDTQYF. As DNA, the CDR3 is TGTGCCAGCAGTGACTCAAGCGGGGGCACAGATACGCAGTATTTT. V gene TRBV6-4 combines with J gene TRBJ2-3; 7 bases are shared with TRBD2. Trimming cost V 0 bases and J 1 base; bases outside gene matches: 1. This CDR3 spans 15 amino acids. Looked up from germline, CDR1 is MRHNA and CDR2 is SNTAGT.

The V and J genes are TRBV5-1 and TRBJ2-7; 9 nucleotides align to TRBD2. After removal of 7 bases from V and 7 bases from J, the junction contained 9 bases not matched to a gene. The CDR3 consists of 13 residues. Germline V gene data show CDR1 as SGHRS and CDR2 as YFSETQ. DNA for the CDR3: TGCGCCAGCGCCCTAGCGGGGTTTTGGGAGCAGTACTTC. Translation gives CASALAGFWEQYF.

The rearrangement uses TRBV5-1 and TRBJ2-7; no clear D gene. The V end lost 2 bases, the J end lost 3 bases, and 15 bases lay between the germline ends. Germline V gene sequence: CDR1 SGHRS, CDR2 YFSETQ. The CDR3 is 15 residues long. The CDR3 sequence is CASSLLGNLLYEQYF. The CDR3 DNA reads as TGCGCCAGCAGCTTATTGGGGAATCTACTCTACGAGCAGTACTTC.

The genes are TRBV4-1 and TRBJ2-7, with D possibly TRBD2 on 6 matching bases. Trimming removed 4 bases from V and 3 bases from J, with 10 bases in between. The CDR3 contains 13 residues. Germline CDR1 and CDR2: MGHRA and YSYEKL. CDR3 sequence: CASSRGGNYEQYF. CDR3 sequence (DNA): TGCGCCAGCAGCCGTGGAGGGAACTACGAGCAGTACTTC.

This chain joins TRBV11-2 and TRBJ2-1; D gene unclear. The CDR3 spans 13 residues. Germline CDR1 and CDR2: SGHAT and FQNNGV. Trimming left V 2 bases short and J 7 bases short, with 9 bases between. CDR3 sequence (DNA): TGTGCCAGCAGCTTATACCCCGGGAATGAGCAGTTCTTC. The encoded protein is CASSLYPGNEQFF.

The CDR3 reads CASSLRQQGTYEQYF. CDR3 bases: TGTGCCAGCAGTTTAAGGCAACAGGGAACCTACGAGCAGTACTTC. This chain links TRBV28 with TRBJ2-7; a weak D match, TRBD1 (6 bases). Germline CDR1 MDHEN, CDR2 SYDVKM. This CDR3 spans 15 amino acids. Trimming took 2 bases from V and 2 from J, leaving 13 bases between them. Full variable domain (outside the CDR3, taken from reference TRBV28 and TRBJ2-7): DVKVTQSSRYLVKRTGEKVFLECVQDMDHENMFWYRQDPGLGLRLIYFSYDVKMKEKGDIPEGYSVSREKKERFSLILESASTNQTSMYLCASSLRQQGTYEQYFGPGTRLTVT.

V usage is TRBV15 and J usage is TRBJ2-5; tentatively, D is TRBD2 (5 bases). Trimming took off 5 bases at V and 4 bases at J, with 14 bases between the two ends. Germline V gives CDR1 LNHNV, CDR2 YYDKDF (reference sequence). The CDR3 runs 14 residues. CDR3 coding DNA: TGTGCCACCAGCGAGGGTGGGTGGGGAGAGACCCAGTACTTC. This codes for CATSEGGWGETQYF. Looking up the rest from reference TRBV15 and TRBJ2-5 gives the full variable domain: DAMVIQNPRYQVTQFGKPVTLSCSQTLNHNVMYWYQQKSSQAPKLLFHYYDKDFNNEADTPDNFQSRRPNTSFCFLDIRSPGLGDTAMYLCATSEGGWGETQYFGPGTRLLVL.